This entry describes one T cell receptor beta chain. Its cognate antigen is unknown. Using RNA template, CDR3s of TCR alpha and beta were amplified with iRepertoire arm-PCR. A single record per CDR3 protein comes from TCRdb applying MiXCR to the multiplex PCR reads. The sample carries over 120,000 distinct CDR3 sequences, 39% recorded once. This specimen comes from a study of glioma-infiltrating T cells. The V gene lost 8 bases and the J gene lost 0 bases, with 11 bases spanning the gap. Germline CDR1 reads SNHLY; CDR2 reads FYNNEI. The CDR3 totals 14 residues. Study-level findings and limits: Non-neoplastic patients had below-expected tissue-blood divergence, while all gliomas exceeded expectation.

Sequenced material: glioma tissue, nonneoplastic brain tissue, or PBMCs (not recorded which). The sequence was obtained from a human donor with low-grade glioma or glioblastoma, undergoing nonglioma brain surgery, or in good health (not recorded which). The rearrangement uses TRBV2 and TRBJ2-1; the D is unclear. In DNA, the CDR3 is TGTGCCAGCCGTAAGGGCAGCTCCTACAATGAGCAGTTCTTC. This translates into CASRKGSSYNEQFF.